These 19 T cell receptor beta chains originate from one sample sequenced in a study of T-cell reconstitution after alpha-beta-depleted transplantation in children. The TCRbeta library was prepared with unique molecular identifiers. TCRdb ran MiXCR on the PCR reads and lists one entry per CDR3 protein. This sample has around 580,000 distinct CDR3 sequences, with under 30% found just once. The sample in question was PBMCs, mostly from graft donor cells, obtained 360 days after TCRalphabeta/CD19-depleted stem cell transplant. All receptors derive from a boy in the first two years of life who had a stem cell transplant for acute myeloid leukemia, so the T cells may come from the graft donor.

Ten or more counts support this clonotype. The chain combines TRBV7-9 with TRBJ2-3; weak D call: TRBD2 (6 bases). Per the germline V gene, CDR1 is SEHNR and CDR2 is FQNEAQ (reference sequence). Trimming took 6 bases from V and 2 from J, leaving 21 bases between them. The length of the CDR3 is 17 residues. The CDR3 DNA reads TGTGCCAGCAGTTCGAGAGGCGGGGACCTTCCCACAGATACGCAGTATTTT. As protein: CASSSRGGDLPTDTQYF.

The sample holds many counts of this clonotype. This sequence joins TRBV5-8 and TRBJ2-3, with unresolved D. V was shortened by 6 bases and J by 2 bases, with 13 bases between the two germline ends. From germline, CDR1 is SGHTS and CDR2 YDEGEE. The CDR3 extends over 14 amino acids. The CDR3 loop is CASIVEFYTDTQYF. The DNA of the CDR3 is TGTGCCAGCATCGTGGAATTTTACACAGATACGCAGTATTTT.

This clonotype was observed a handful of times. The V and J genes are TRBV12-3 or TRBV12-4 and TRBJ2-1; 10 bases align to TRBD1. The V segment lost 4 bases and the J segment 12 bases; nucleotides outside the gene matches: 9. There are 14 residues in the CDR3. The CDR3 region has the DNA TGTGCCAGCAGTTACGACAGGGGGCAGGTGGGGCAGTTCTTC. Translated, it gives CASSYDRGQVGQFF.

This clonotype was seen at least ten times. The gene calls are TRBV12-3 or TRBV12-4 and TRBJ2-6; D gene ambiguous. Trimming cost V 3 bases and J 0 bases, with 3 bases left between them. CDR3 length: 14 amino acids. DNA for the CDR3: TGTGCCAGCAGTTTTGACTCTGGGGCCAACGTCCTGACTTTC. Its translation: CASSFDSGANVLTF.

This clonotype has just a few counts. This rearrangement joins TRBV13 to TRBJ2-1; D might be TRBD2 (5 bases). Germline V gene sequence: CDR1 PRHDT, CDR2 FYEKMQ (reference sequence). The CDR3 runs 13 residues. Trimming stripped 5 bases from V and 5 bases from J, with 10 bases between. The CDR3 nucleotides are TGTGCCAGCAGCCCAGACTATAACAATGAGCAGTTCTTC. Encoded protein: CASSPDYNNEQFF.

The V gene is TRBV6-4, the J gene TRBJ1-1, with 9 bases aligning to TRBD1. V was pared by 6 bases and J by 8 bases, with 7 bases of the junction left unmatched. The CDR3 length is 13 residues. The germline V gene encodes CDR1 MRHNA and CDR2 SNTAGT. The CDR3 DNA is TGTGCCAGCAGGCCGTCACAGGGGGCGGAAGCTTTCTTT. As protein: CASRPSQGAEAFF.

Ten or more counts support this clonotype. The chain is built from TRBV6-5 and TRBJ1-6; D is uncertain. Germline V gives CDR1 MNHEY, CDR2 SVGAGI. V was pared by 8 bases and J by 9 bases, with 14 bases between. The CDR3 contains 13 residues. The CDR3 region is CASVRVEGSPLHF. The CDR3 DNA reads TGTGCCAGCGTTAGGGTGGAAGGTTCACCCCTCCACTTT.

V is TRBV20-1 and J is TRBJ2-1; D ambiguous. V was shortened by 8 bases and J by 2 bases, with 13 bases between the two germline ends. CDR1 is DFQATT and CDR2 is SNEGSKA in the germline V gene (reference sequence). The CDR3 extends over 13 amino acids. The CDR3 DNA reads as TGCAGTCCGAAACAGTCTACCTACAATGAGCAGTTCTTC. As protein: CSPKQSTYNEQFF.

This clonotype has more than one count but fewer than ten. This rearrangement joins TRBV4-1 to TRBJ1-5, with D tentatively TRBD1 (6 bases). The CDR3 consists of 14 residues. Germline lookup yields CDR1 MGHRA and CDR2 YSYEKL. The ends were cut back, 4 bases at V and 5 bases at J, with 12 bases in the middle. CDR3 in amino acids: CASSLGQFDQPQHF. The CDR3, as DNA: TGCGCCAGCAGCCTCGGACAGTTCGATCAGCCCCAGCATTTT.

V gene TRBV7-3 combines with J gene TRBJ2-1; D unresolved. Germline values: CDR1 SGHTA, CDR2 FQGTGA. The CDR3 length is 15 residues. Trimming shortened V by 3 bases and J by 6 bases, and 15 bases separated the two germline ends. The DNA of the CDR3 is TGTGCCAGCAGCTTCGGCCCCCTCCCGGGCAATGAGCAGTTCTTC. Amino acid sequence: CASSFGPLPGNEQFF.

The chain carries TRBV7-8 and TRBJ2-1; 9 bases match TRBD2. The germline V gene has CDR1 SGHVS and CDR2 FQNEAQ. This CDR3 has 17 residues. The ends lost 0 bases at V and 3 bases at J; junction bases unmatched: 6. The CDR3 region is CASSLAFLAGYYNEQFF. Written as DNA, the CDR3 is TGTGCCAGCAGCTTAGCTTTCCTAGCGGGATACTACAATGAGCAGTTCTTC.

This clonotype was detected only a few times. The chain links TRBV6-5 to TRBJ2-5; D call uncertain. Trimming took 0 bases from V and 5 from J, leaving 13 bases between them. CDR1 and CDR2 (germline): MNHEY, SVGAGI. There are 15 residues in the CDR3. CDR3 sequence: CASSYSGLVTETQYF. The DNA of the CDR3 is TGTGCCAGCAGTTACTCCGGGCTAGTAACGGAGACCCAGTACTTC.

This clonotype was observed a handful of times. The chain has TRBV10-3 and TRBJ2-5, with 9 bases matching TRBD2. CDR3 size: 14 residues. V lost 4 bases to trimming and J lost 0 bases; unmatched junction nucleotides: 0. CDR1 and CDR2 (germline): ENHRY, SYGVKD. The CDR3 spells CAISASGNQETQYF. CDR3 sequence (DNA): TGTGCCATCAGTGCTAGCGGGAACCAAGAGACCCAGTACTTC.

This clonotype was observed many times. The junction shows a germline mismatch at one end, possibly a read error. The V call is TRBV24-1, the J call TRBJ2-3; TRBD1 might be the D (6 bases). The germline V gene encodes CDR1 KGHDR and CDR2 SFDVKD. The CDR3 is made up of 11 amino acids. The DNA for the CDR3 is TGTGCCACCTCAGAGACAGGTACGCAGTATTTT. This translates into CATSETGTQYF.

This chain links TRBV12-3 or TRBV12-4 with TRBJ2-2; the D gene is possibly TRBD1 (5 bases). V gave up 6 bases and J gave up 7 bases, with 6 bases separating them. The CDR3 totals 11 residues. The CDR3 nucleotides are TGTGCCAGCAGCAGGGACGGGGAGCTGTTTTTT. The encoded protein is CASSRDGELFF.

Many counts were recorded for this clonotype. The V and J genes are TRBV12-3 or TRBV12-4 and TRBJ2-5, with a weak D call TRBD2 (6 bases). Trimming took 6 bases from V and 4 from J, leaving 12 bases between them. This CDR3 is built from 13 residues. CDR3 in DNA: TGTGCCAGCAGCCGTACTAGCCGAGAGACCCAGTACTTC. Amino acids: CASSRTSRETQYF.

J is TRBJ1-1 and V is TRBV29-1; no clear D. With 7 bases removed from V and 0 bases from J, the gap between germline ends came to 18 bases. This CDR3 is built from 15 residues. The germline V gene encodes CDR1 SQVTM and CDR2 ANQGSEA. CDR3 amino acids: CSAPGVPSVNTEAFF. The DNA of the CDR3 is TGCAGCGCTCCGGGAGTCCCCTCGGTGAACACTGAAGCTTTCTTT.

This sequence joins TRBV9 and TRBJ2-5, with no clear D. The germline gives CDR1 SGDLS, CDR2 YYNGEE. Trimming pared 0 bases from V and 7 bases from J, leaving 13 bases between. This CDR3 has 14 amino acids. CDR3 residues: CASSVDVALGTQYF. CDR3 nucleotides: TGTGCCAGCAGCGTAGATGTGGCGTTGGGGACCCAGTACTTC.

This clonotype was detected many times. The rearrangement links TRBV7-9 to TRBJ2-2; 8 bases line up with TRBD1. Germline V CDR1 and CDR2: SEHNR, FQNEAQ (reference sequence). The J segment lost 7 bases and the V segment lost 5 bases, leaving 6 bases of the junction unmatched. The CDR3 sequence is 14 residues long. CDR3 coding DNA: TGTGCCAGCAGCACGGACAGGGAGAACGGGGAGCTGTTTTTT. Protein sequence: CASSTDRENGELFF.